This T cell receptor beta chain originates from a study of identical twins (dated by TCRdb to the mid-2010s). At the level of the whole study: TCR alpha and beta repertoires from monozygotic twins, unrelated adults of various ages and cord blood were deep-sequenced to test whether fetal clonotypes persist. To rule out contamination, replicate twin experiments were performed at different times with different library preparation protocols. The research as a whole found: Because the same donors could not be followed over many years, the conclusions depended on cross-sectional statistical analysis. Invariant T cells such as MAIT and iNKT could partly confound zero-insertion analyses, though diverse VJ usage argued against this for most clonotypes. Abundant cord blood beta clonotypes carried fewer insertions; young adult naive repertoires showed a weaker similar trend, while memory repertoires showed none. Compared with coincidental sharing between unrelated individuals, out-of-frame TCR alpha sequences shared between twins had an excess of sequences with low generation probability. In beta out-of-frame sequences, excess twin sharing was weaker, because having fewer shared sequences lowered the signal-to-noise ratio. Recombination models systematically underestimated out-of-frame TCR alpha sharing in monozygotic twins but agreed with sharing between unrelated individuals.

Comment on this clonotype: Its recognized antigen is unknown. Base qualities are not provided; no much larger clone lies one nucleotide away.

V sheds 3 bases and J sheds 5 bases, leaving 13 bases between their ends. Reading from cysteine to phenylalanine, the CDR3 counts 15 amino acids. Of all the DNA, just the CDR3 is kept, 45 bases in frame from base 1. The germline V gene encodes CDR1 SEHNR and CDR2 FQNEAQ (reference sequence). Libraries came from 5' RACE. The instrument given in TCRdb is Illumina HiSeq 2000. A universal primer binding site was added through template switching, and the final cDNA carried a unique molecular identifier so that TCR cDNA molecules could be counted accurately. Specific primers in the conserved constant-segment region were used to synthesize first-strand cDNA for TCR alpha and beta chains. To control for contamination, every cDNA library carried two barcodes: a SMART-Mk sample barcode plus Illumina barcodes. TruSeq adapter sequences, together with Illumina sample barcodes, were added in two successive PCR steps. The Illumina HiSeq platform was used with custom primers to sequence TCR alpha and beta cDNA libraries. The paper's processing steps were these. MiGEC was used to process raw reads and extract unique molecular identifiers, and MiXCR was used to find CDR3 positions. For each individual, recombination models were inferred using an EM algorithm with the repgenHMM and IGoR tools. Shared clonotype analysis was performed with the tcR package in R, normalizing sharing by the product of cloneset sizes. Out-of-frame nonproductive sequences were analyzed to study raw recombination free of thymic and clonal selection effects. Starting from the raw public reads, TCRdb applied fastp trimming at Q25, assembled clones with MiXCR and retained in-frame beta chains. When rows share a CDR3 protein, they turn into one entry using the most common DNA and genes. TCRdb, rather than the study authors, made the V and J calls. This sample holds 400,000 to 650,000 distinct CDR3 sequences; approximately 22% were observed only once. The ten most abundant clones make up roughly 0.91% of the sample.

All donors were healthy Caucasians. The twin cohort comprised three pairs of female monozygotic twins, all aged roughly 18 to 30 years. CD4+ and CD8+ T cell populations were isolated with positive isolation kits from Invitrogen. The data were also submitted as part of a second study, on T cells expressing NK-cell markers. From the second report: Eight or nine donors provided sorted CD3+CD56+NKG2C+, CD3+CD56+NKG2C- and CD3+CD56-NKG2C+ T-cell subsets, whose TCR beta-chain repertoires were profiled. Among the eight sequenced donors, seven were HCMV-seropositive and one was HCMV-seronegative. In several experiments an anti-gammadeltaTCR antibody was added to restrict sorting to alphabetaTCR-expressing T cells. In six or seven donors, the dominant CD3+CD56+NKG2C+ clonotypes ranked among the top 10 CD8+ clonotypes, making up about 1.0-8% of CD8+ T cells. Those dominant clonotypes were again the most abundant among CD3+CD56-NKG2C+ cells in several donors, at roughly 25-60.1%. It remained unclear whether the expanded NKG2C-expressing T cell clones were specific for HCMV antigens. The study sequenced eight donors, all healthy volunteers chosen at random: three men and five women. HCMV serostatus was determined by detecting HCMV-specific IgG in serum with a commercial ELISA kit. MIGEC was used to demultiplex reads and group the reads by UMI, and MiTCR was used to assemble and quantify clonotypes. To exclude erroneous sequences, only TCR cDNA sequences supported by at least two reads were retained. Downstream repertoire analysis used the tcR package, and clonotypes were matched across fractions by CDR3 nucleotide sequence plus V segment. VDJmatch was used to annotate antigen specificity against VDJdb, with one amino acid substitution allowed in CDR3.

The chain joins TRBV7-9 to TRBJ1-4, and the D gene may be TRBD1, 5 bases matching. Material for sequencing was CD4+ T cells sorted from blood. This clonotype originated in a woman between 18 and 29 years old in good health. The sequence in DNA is TGTGCCAGCAGCTTTGACTCAGGGAAGAATGAAAAACTGTTTTTT. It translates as CASSFDSGKNEKLFF. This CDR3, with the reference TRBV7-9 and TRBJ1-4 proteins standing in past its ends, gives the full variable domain DTGVSQNPRHKITKRGQNVTFRCDPISEHNRLYWYRQTLGQGPEFLTYFQNEAQLEKSRLLSDRFSAERPKGSFSTLEIQRTEQGDSAMYLCASSFDSGKNEKLFFGSGTQLSVL.